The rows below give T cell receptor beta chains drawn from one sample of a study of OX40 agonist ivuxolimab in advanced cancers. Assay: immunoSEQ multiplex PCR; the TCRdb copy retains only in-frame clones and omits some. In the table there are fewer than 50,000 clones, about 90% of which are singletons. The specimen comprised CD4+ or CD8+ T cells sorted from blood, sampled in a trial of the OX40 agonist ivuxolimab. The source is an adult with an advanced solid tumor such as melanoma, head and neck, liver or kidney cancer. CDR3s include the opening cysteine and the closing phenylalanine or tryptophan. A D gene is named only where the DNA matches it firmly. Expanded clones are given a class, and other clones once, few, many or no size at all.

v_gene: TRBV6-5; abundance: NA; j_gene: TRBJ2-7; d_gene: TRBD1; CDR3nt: TGTGCCAGCAGCCCGACAGGGACCTACGAGCAGTACTTC; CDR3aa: CASSPTGTYEQYF
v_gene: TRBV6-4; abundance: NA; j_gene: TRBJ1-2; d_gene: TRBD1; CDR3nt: TGTGCCAGCAGATTAGGGGGCGAGGACTATGGCTACACCTTC; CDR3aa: CASRLGGEDYGYTF
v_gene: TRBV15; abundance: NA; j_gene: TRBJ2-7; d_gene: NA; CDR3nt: TGTGCCACCAGCAGAGATAGGAGCGGGCTGGGCGAGCAGTACTTC; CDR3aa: CATSRDRSGLGEQYF
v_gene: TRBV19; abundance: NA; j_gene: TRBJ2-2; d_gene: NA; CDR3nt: TGTGCCAGTAGTATAACCAGCGCGGAGACCGGGGAGCTGTTTTTT; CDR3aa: CASSITSAETGELFF
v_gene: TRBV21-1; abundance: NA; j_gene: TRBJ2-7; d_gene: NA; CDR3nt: TGTGCCAGCAGAAATCAGAGGGATTTCCGCTCCTACGAGCAGTACTTC; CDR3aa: CASRNQRDFRSYEQYF
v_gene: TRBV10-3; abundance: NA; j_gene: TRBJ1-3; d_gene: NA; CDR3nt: TGTGCCATCGGGGGATTTGGAAACACCATATATTTT; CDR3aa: CAIGGFGNTIYF
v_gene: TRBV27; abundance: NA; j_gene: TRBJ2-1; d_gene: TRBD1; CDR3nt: TGTGCCAGCAGCATAACGGCAGGGGGATACAATGAGCAGTTCTTC; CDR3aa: CASSITAGGYNEQFF
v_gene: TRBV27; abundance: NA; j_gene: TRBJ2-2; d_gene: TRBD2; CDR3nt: TGTGCCAGCAGTCACGGACTAGCGGCCTACACCGGGGAGCTGTTTTTT; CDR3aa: CASSHGLAAYTGELFF
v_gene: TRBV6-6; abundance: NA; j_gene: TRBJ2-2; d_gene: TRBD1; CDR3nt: TGTGCCAGCAGACCTGACAGGGGAAGGGCCGGGGAGCTGTTTTTT; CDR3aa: CASRPDRGRAGELFF
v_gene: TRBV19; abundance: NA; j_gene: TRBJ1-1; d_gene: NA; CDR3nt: TGTGCCAGTACCGATCGGACAGCCCTTGAAGCTTTCTTT; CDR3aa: CASTDRTALEAFF
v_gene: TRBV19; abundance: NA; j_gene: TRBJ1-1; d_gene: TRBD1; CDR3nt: TGTGCCAGTGGTTCAGGGGGGACTGAAGCTTTCTTT; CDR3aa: CASGSGGTEAFF
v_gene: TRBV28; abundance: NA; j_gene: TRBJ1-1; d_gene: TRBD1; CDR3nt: TGTGCCAGTACTAGGGACAGGGGGACTGAAGCTTTCTTT; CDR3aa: CASTRDRGTEAFF
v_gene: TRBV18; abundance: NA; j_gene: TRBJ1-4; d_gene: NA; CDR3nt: TGTGCCAGCTCACTTAATGAAAAACTGTTTTTT; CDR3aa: CASSLNEKLFF
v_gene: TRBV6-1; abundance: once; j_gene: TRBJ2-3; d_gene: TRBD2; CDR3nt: TGTGCCAGCAGTGAAGGTAGCGGGAGACCAGATACGCAGTATTTT; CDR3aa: CASSEGSGRPDTQYF
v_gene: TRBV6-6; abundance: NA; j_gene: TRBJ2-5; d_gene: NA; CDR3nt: TGTGCCAGCAGCCCCTCCGCAGGGCGTCCGGAGACCCAGTACTTC; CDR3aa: CASSPSAGRPETQYF
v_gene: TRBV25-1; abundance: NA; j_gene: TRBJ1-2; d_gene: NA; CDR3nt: TGTGCCAGCAGCGGGGGGGGCTATGGCTACACCTTC; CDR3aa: CASSGGGYGYTF
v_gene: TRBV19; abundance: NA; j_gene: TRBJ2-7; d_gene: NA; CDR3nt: TGTGCCAGTACCCCAGGGGCAGCAGGAGGGGAGCAGTACTTC; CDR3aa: CASTPGAAGGEQYF
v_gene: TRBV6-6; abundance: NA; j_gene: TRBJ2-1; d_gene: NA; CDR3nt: TGTGCCAGCAGTCGGGACTCCCCATTGGATGAGCAGTTCTTC; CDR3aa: CASSRDSPLDEQFF
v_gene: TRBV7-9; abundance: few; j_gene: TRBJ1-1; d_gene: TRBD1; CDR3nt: TGTGCCAGCAGCTTAGGGACAGGGACTGAAGCTTTCTTT; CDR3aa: CASSLGTGTEAFF
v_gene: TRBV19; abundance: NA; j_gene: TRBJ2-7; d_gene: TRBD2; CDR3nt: TGTGCCAGTAGTACCTCCGGGACTAGCTACGAGCAGTACTTC; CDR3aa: CASSTSGTSYEQYF
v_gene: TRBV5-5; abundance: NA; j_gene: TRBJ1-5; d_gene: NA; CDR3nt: TGTGCCAGCAGCTTGGTATTCCAGAACAATCAGCCCCAGCATTTT; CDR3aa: CASSLVFQNNQPQHF
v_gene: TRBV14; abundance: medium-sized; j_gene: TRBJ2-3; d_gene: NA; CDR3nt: TGTGCCAGCAGCCTTACATTCACAGATACGCAGTATTTT; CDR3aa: CASSLTFTDTQYF
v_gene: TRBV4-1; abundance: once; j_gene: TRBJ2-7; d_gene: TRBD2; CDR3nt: TGCGCCAGCAGCCTGGAAGGACTAGCGGGGACCTACGAGCAGTACTTC; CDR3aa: CASSLEGLAGTYEQYF
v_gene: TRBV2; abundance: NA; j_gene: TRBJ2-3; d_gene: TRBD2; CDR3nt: TGTGCCAGCAGTGATCAAGGAGCGGGAGTCCTAGATACGCAGTATTTT; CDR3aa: CASSDQGAGVLDTQYF
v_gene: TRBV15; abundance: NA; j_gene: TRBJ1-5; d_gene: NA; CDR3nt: TGTGCCACCAGCAGCAGTTATAGCAATCAGCCCCAGCATTTT; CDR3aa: CATSSSYSNQPQHF
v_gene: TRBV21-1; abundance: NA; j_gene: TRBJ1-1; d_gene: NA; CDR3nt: TGTGCCAGCAGCAAAGCACGGCTGAACACTGAAGCTTTCTTT; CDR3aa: CASSKARLNTEAFF
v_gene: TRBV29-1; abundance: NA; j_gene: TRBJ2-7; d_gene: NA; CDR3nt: TGCAGCGTTGAAACAGGAACCTACGAGCAGTACTTC; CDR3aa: CSVETGTYEQYF
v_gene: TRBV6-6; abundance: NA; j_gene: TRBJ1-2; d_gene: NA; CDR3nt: TGTGCCAGCAGTTACGTCCCGCGGCCTAACTATGGCTACACCTTC; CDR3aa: CASSYVPRPNYGYTF
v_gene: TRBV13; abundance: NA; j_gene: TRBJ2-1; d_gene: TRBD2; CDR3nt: TGTGCCAGCAGCTCAGGGCCCCCTAGCGGGAGGGATGAGCAGTTCTTC; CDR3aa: CASSSGPPSGRDEQFF
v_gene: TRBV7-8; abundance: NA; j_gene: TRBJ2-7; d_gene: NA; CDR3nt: TGTGCCAGCAGCTCACCCTACGAGCAGTACTTC; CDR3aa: CASSSPYEQYF
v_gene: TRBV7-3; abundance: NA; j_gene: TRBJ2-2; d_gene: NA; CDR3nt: TGTGCCAGCAGCATAACAGGAGGAGGGACCGGGGAGCTGTTTTTT; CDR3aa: CASSITGGGTGELFF
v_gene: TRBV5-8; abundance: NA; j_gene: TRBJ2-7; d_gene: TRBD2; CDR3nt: TGTGCCAGCAGCTTCGGACTAGCGGGTAGATCCTACGAGCAGTACTTC; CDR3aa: CASSFGLAGRSYEQYF
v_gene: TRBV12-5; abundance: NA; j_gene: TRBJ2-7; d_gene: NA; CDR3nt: TGTGCTAGTGGTTTGCCCAGAACCCTCGAGCAGTACTTC; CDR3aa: CASGLPRTLEQYF
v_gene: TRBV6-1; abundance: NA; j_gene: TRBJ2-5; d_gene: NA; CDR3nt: TGTGCCAGCAGTGGACAGTTGGAAGAGACCCAGTACTTC; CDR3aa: CASSGQLEETQYF
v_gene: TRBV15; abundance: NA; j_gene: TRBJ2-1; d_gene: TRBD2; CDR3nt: TGTGCCACCAAGACTAGCGGGAAATACAATGAGCAGTTCTTC; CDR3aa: CATKTSGKYNEQFF
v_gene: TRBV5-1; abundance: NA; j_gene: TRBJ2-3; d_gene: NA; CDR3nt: TGCGCCAGCAGCTTGACTAGCCCCCGCAGGCAGTATTTT; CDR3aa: CASSLTSPRRQYF
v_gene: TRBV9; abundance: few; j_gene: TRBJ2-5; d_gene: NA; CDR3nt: TGTGCCAGCAGCTCAGACCAAGAGACCCAGTACTTC; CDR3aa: CASSSDQETQYF
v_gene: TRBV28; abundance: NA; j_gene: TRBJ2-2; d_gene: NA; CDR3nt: TGTGCCAGCAGTTCCTTCGGGGGCAACACCGGGGAGCTGTTTTTT; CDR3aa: CASSSFGGNTGELFF
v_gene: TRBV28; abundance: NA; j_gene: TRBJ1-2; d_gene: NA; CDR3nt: TGTGCCAGCAGTTTACGGGGGGGCAACTATGGCTACACCTTC; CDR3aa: CASSLRGGNYGYTF
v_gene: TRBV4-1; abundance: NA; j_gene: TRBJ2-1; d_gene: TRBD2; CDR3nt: TGCGCCAGCAGCCAATGGACTAGCGGGAGCAATGAGCAGTTCTTC; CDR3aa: CASSQWTSGSNEQFF
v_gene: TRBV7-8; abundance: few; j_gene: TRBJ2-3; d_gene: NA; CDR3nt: TGTGCCAGCAGCTTACGACCTGACCGTCCTACAATCGGCACAGATACGCAGTATTTT; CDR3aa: CASSLRPDRPTIGTDTQYF
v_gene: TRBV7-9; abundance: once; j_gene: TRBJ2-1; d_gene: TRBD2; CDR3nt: TGTGCCAGCAGCATTCAAGCGGGAGGGTATAACAATGAGCAGTTCTTC; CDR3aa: CASSIQAGGYNNEQFF
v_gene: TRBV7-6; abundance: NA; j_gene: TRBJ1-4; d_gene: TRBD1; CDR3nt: TGTGCCAGCAGTCTAGGGGGACAGTATAATGAAAAACTGTTTTTT; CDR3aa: CASSLGGQYNEKLFF
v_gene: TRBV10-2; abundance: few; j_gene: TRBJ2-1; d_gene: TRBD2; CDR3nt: TGCGCCAGCAGGGCAGCGGGAGTTCATGAGCAGTTCTTC; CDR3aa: CASRAAGVHEQFF
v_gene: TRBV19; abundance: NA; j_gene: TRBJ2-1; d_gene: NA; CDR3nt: TGTGCCAGTAGTATCTATAACAATGAGCAGTTCTTC; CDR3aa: CASSIYNNEQFF
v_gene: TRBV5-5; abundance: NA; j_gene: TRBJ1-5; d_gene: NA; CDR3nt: TGTGCCAGCAGCTTACAGGGCTATAGCAATCAGCCCCAGCATTTT; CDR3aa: CASSLQGYSNQPQHF
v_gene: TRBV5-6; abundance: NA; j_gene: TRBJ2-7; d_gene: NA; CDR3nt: TGTGCCAGCAGCTCGGGGAGGGAGCAGTACTTC; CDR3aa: CASSSGREQYF
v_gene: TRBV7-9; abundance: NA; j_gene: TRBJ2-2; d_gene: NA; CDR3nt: TGTGCCAGCAGCTCCCCGGTACAGGACACCGGGGAGCTGTTTTTT; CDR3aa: CASSSPVQDTGELFF
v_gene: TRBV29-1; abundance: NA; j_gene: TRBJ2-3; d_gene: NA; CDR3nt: TGCAGCGTTTGGCGAGGGGACACAGATACGCAGTATTTT; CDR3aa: CSVWRGDTDTQYF
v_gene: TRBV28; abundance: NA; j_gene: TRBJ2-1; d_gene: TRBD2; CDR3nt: TGTGCCAGCAGTTTAGGGACTAGAGGGGGGAATGAGCAGTTCTTC; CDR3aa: CASSLGTRGGNEQFF
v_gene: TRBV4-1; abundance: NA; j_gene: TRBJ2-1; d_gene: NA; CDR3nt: TGCGCCAGCAGCCGGGACTCAGGGTGGAATGAGCAGTTCTTC; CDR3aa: CASSRDSGWNEQFF
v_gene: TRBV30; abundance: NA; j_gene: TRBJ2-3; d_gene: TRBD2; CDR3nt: TGTGCCTGGACCGGGACTAGCGTACCCACAGATACGCAGTATTTT; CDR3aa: CAWTGTSVPTDTQYF
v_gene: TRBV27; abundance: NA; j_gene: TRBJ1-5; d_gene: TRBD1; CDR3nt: TGTGCCAGCAGTTTATTAGGGACAGGGTTCAATCAGCCCCAGCATTTT; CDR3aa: CASSLLGTGFNQPQHF
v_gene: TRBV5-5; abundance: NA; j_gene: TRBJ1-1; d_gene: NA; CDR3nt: TGTGCCAGCAGCTTGAAACAGGGACGGACTGAAGCTTTCTTT; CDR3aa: CASSLKQGRTEAFF
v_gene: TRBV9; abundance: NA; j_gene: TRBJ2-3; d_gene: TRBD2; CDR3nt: TGTGCCAGCGGTAGGGGCGGGAGGCTTACAGATACGCAGTATTTT; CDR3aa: CASGRGGRLTDTQYF
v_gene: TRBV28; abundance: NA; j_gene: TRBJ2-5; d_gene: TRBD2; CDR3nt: TGTGCCAGCAGTTCCTCCCAGACTAGCGTTAGGGGAGAGACCCAGTACTTC; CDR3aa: CASSSSQTSVRGETQYF
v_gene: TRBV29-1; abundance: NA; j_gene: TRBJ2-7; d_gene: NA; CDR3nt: TGCAGCGTGCGCCTCGGTGGTCTAGAGCAGTACTTC; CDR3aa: CSVRLGGLEQYF